This passage covers 5 T cell receptor beta chains from one sample sequenced in a study of T cells after yellow fever vaccination. TCRdb processed the 5' RACE reads anew with MiXCR; each CDR3 protein has one entry. This table holds tens of thousands of distinct CDR3 sequences, more than 5.5% found once. This specimen consisted of CD8+ T cells sorted from PBMCs, obtained more than 8 days after the first yellow fever vaccination. These receptors were collected from a man younger than 35 who received the YFV17D yellow fever vaccine.

The sample holds a few counts of this clonotype. The chain carries TRBV19 and TRBJ1-4, with D unresolved. The V and J ends lost 2 bases and 6 bases respectively, with 10 bases between them. Germline lookup yields CDR1 LNHDA and CDR2 SQIVND (reference sequence). The CDR3 is made up of 14 amino acids. The chain's CDR3 is CASSIWQADEKLFF. The CDR3 region has the DNA TGTGCCAGTAGTATATGGCAGGCCGATGAAAAACTGTTTTTT.

This clonotype was seen a few times. The V call is TRBV28, the J call TRBJ1-1; no definite D call. CDR1 and CDR2 from the germline V gene are MDHEN and SYDVKM. V was cut by 1 base and J by 1 base, with 13 bases left in between. The CDR3 has 16 residues. The CDR3: CASSLLNRGGNTEAFF. CDR3 bases: TGTGCCAGCAGTTTATTGAACCGGGGTGGGAACACTGAAGCTTTCTTT.

The V and J genes are TRBV12-3 or TRBV12-4 and TRBJ2-3, with 7 bases fitting TRBD2. V gave up 7 bases and J gave up 2 bases; unmatched junction bases: 9. This CDR3 has 15 amino acids. The CDR3 is CASTPMAGDTDTQYF. The DNA of the CDR3 is TGTGCCAGCACCCCAATGGCGGGAGACACAGATACGCAGTATTTT.

This clonotype has at least ten counts. The CDR3 bases are TGCAGCGTTGAAGAGAATGAATACGAGCAGTACTTC. This sequence encodes CSVEENEYEQYF. This sequence joins TRBV29-1 and TRBJ2-7; D ambiguous. The CDR3 runs 12 residues. Germline V gives CDR1 SQVTM, CDR2 ANQGSEA. V lost 0 bases, J lost 4 bases, and 7 bases lay in between.

This chain's CDR3 is CASSADSRGTYEQYF. CDR3 nucleotides: TGTGCCAGCAGCGCAGATTCTAGGGGCACCTACGAGCAGTACTTC. The gene calls are TRBV3-1 and TRBJ2-7; a possible D gene is TRBD1 (5 bases). CDR1 and CDR2 from the germline V gene are LGHDT and YNNKEL (reference sequence). This CDR3 has 15 amino acids. The V end lost 5 bases, the J end lost 2 bases, and 16 bases lay between the germline ends.